This entry lists 16 T cell receptor beta chains sequenced from one sample in a study of blood T cell repertoires in COVID-19. Generated by immunoSEQ multiplex PCR, the TCRdb table keeps only in-frame clones and is missing some. This table has a few hundred thousand clones, roughly 85% appearing once. Specimen: peripheral blood. The receptors come from a woman under 30 with acute or convalescent COVID-19.

The chain joins TRBV7-9 to TRBJ1-2; D is undetermined. V was clipped by 3 bases and J by 6 bases, with 8 bases between them. The length of the CDR3 is 12 residues. The germline V gene encodes CDR1 SEHNR and CDR2 FQNEAQ (reference sequence). CDR3 protein: CASSFLRDGYTF. CDR3 sequence (DNA): TGTGCCAGCAGCTTTCTGCGGGATGGCTACACCTTC.

The sample holds a few counts of this clone. This chain connects TRBV7-6 to TRBJ1-5; 10 nucleotides match TRBD1. CDR1 is SGHVS and CDR2 is FNYEAQ in the germline V gene. This CDR3 spans 15 amino acids. With V trimmed by 5 bases and J by 4 bases, 5 bases remained unmatched. DNA of the CDR3: TGTGCCAGCAGCCCTGGACAGGGGGGGAATCAGCCCCAGCATTTT. It encodes CASSPGQGGNQPQHF.

The chain recombines TRBV19 with TRBJ1-5; 8 bases map to TRBD1. This CDR3 has 15 residues. The V gene's germline CDR1 is LNHDA and CDR2 SQIVND (reference sequence). After removal of 3 bases from V and 10 bases from J, the junction contained 11 bases not matched to a gene. The CDR3 DNA reads as TGTGCCAGTAGTATTATAGGGACAGGTTGGAAACCCCAGCATTTT. The encoded protein is CASSIIGTGWKPQHF.

This chain links TRBV12-3 or TRBV12-4 with TRBJ2-1, with unresolved D. Between the trimmed V and J ends, which lost 2 bases and 10 bases, there was a span of 12 bases. CDR3 length equals 13 residues. CDR3 nucleotide sequence: TGTGCCAGCAGTTTATTGGAGCTCGGGGAGCAGTTCTTC. This translates into CASSLLELGEQFF.

The table lists this clone with a few counts. V is TRBV3-1 (or the pseudogene TRBV3-2) and J is TRBJ2-7, with 7 bases that match TRBD2. The ends lost 0 bases at V and 7 bases at J; junction bases unmatched: 9. Per the germline V gene, CDR1 is LGHDT and CDR2 is YNNKEL (reference sequence). The CDR3 runs 15 residues. CDR3 loop: CASSQELAGVREQYF. In DNA, the CDR3 is TGTGCCAGCAGCCAAGAGTTGGCGGGAGTCAGGGAGCAGTACTTC.

This clone came up once. This chain links TRBV14 with TRBJ2-1; weak D call: TRBD1 (6 bases). The germline V gene has CDR1 SGHDN and CDR2 FVKESK. Trimming cost V 8 bases and J 4 bases, with 12 bases left between them. The CDR3 has 13 amino acids. The CDR3 here is CASGGGSYNEQFF. Here the CDR3 DNA reads TGTGCCAGCGGGGGCGGCTCTTACAATGAGCAGTTCTTC.

The chain uses TRBV28 and TRBJ2-3; TRBD2 might be the D (6 bases). V dropped 4 bases and J dropped 4 bases, with 18 bases sitting between them. Germline CDR1 MDHEN, CDR2 SYDVKM. The CDR3 contains 16 residues. The chain's CDR3 is CASSWRDPGPPDTQYF. The CDR3 DNA reads as TGTGCCAGCAGTTGGAGGGATCCAGGCCCCCCAGATACGCAGTATTTT.

The chain couples TRBV6-5 to TRBJ2-3; D perhaps matches TRBD2 (7 bases). V was trimmed by 1 base and J by 4 bases, leaving 9 bases between them. Germline-derived CDR1 and CDR2 are MNHEY and SVGAGI. The CDR3 has 14 residues. The DNA for the CDR3 is TGTGCCAGCAGTTACTTCGGGGGGCCAGATACGCAGTATTTT. Its translation is CASSYFGGPDTQYF.

CDR3 coding DNA: TGTGCCTGGAGTGTATCTGAGACCCAGTACTTC. Translating gives CAWSVSETQYF. The V gene is TRBV30, the J gene TRBJ2-5; D is undetermined. Germline V CDR1 and CDR2: GTSNPN, SVGIG (reference sequence). This CDR3 spans 11 amino acids. V was trimmed by 0 bases and J by 5 bases, leaving 4 bases between them.

The gene calls are TRBV10-3 and TRBJ2-2; 9 bases map to TRBD2. Germline V gene data show CDR1 as ENHRY and CDR2 as SYGVKD. This CDR3 has 19 residues. Trimming removed 2 bases from V and 5 bases from J; junction bases left unmatched: 15. The CDR3 spells CAISEDLTSGLKWTGELFF. The DNA of the CDR3 is TGTGCCATCAGTGAGGACTTGACTAGCGGCCTTAAGTGGACCGGGGAGCTGTTTTTT.

This clone was picked up many times. The gene calls are TRBV7-9 and TRBJ1-2; D gene ambiguous. The CDR3 runs to 16 residues. CDR1 is SEHNR and CDR2 is FQNEAQ in the germline V gene (reference sequence). Trimming cost V 0 bases and J 2 bases, with 13 bases left between them. This CDR3 reads CASSLAPQTRNYGYTF. CDR3 nucleotides: TGTGCCAGCAGCTTAGCTCCCCAAACGAGGAACTATGGCTACACCTTC.

The chain has TRBV4-3 and TRBJ1-1; D is perhaps TRBD1 (5 bases). The CDR3 runs to 14 residues. Deletions cut 7 bases from V and 0 bases from J, with 12 bases between. Looked up from germline, CDR1 is LGHNA and CDR2 is YSLEER. Here the CDR3 reads CASTRVLMNTEAFF. CDR3 DNA sequence: TGCGCCAGCACCAGGGTCCTCATGAACACTGAAGCTTTCTTT.

This clone was seen only a few times. In DNA, the CDR3 is TGTGCCACCAGCCAAGGACTAGCGGGGACCGGGGAGCTGTTTTTT. The encoded protein is CATSQGLAGTGELFF. The V call is TRBV15, the J call TRBJ2-2; 12 nucleotides agree with TRBD2. CDR1 is LNHNV and CDR2 is YYDKDF in the germline V gene (reference sequence). The CDR3 sequence is 15 residues long. The V gene end was trimmed by 5 bases and the J gene end by 5 bases; junction bases not matched to a gene: 3.

J is TRBJ1-2 and V is TRBV19, with TRBD1 matching 10 bases. Germline V lookup: CDR1 LNHDA, CDR2 SQIVND (reference sequence). This CDR3 region has 15 residues. Losses at the gene ends were 6 bases for V and 1 base for J; bases not matched to a gene: 5. The CDR3 loop is CASRDRTGGNYGYTF. The DNA of the CDR3 is TGTGCCAGTAGAGATAGGACAGGGGGTAACTATGGCTACACCTTC.

The J gene is TRBJ2-7, the V gene TRBV9; D not resolved. With 10 bases removed from V and 5 bases from J, the gap between germline ends came to 16 bases. The germline V gene has CDR1 SGDLS and CDR2 YYNGEE. The CDR3 runs to 12 residues. The CDR3 protein is CAHTPRPHEQYF. DNA of the CDR3: TGTGCCCATACTCCCAGGCCCCACGAGCAGTACTTC.

This rearrangement joins TRBV6-2 or TRBV6-3 to TRBJ2-3; 7 positions agree with TRBD2. Germline V gene lookup returns CDR1 MNHEY and CDR2 SVGEGT. The CDR3 has 14 amino acids. V was pared by 5 bases and J by 1 base, with 3 bases of the junction left unmatched. As DNA, the CDR3 is TGTGCCAGCAGTCCACTAGCGCGCACAGATACGCAGTATTTT. It specifies CASSPLARTDTQYF.